Below are 15 T cell receptor beta chains sequenced from a single sample in a study of cytotoxic CD8 clonotypes in ibrutinib-treated CLL. Data came from immunoSEQ multiplex PCR; TCRdb stores just in-frame clones and leaves some out. The repertoire holds tens of thousands of clones, approximately 67% seen once, with more than 6% in the top ten. The sequencing used PBMCs, collected at disease progression, from a patient treated with ibrutinib. The origin of the receptors is a human donor with chronic lymphocytic leukemia.

The rearrangement links TRBV6-5 to TRBJ2-7; D gene uncertain. The CDR3 consists of 13 residues. From germline, CDR1 is MNHEY and CDR2 SVGAGI. V lost 9 bases to trimming and J lost 0 bases, with 12 bases between them. The CDR3 DNA follows: TGTGCCAGTTCTACACGCTCCTCCTACGAGCAGTACTTC. Protein product: CASSTRSSYEQYF.

The CDR3 is CASSTWDRGNTEAFF. The CDR3 nucleotides read TGTGCCAGCAGCACCTGGGACAGGGGGAACACTGAAGCTTTCTTT. This rearrangement joins TRBV7-3 to TRBJ1-1; 10 bases are shared with TRBD1. Germline V gives CDR1 SGHTA, CDR2 FQGTGA. V gave up 5 bases and J gave up 1 base; unmatched junction bases: 4. CDR3 length equals 15 residues.

In its sample, this clone ranks as medium-sized. The chain uses TRBV6-4 and TRBJ2-3; D is possibly TRBD2 (5 bases). This CDR3 is built from 13 residues. Germline V gene lookup returns CDR1 MRHNA and CDR2 SNTAGT. Trimming took off 4 bases at V and 0 bases at J, with 5 bases between the two ends. This CDR3 is CASSGGSTDTQYF. The CDR3 nucleotides are TGTGCCAGCAGTGGCGGGAGCACAGATACGCAGTATTTT.

This clone is medium-sized by share. The chain is built from TRBV27 and TRBJ1-2; tentative D call: TRBD1 (6 bases). Germline loops: CDR1 MNHEY, CDR2 SMNVEV (reference sequence). The CDR3 is 14 amino acids. Trimming took off 4 bases at V and 7 bases at J, with 16 bases between the two ends. CDR3 in amino acids: CASSSPGERSGYTF. The CDR3, as DNA: TGTGCCAGCAGTTCCCCAGGGGAAAGAAGTGGCTACACCTTC.

The table lists this clone with a few counts. This chain connects TRBV19 to TRBJ2-7; possibly TRBD1 for D (6 bases). Per germline, CDR1 LNHDA and CDR2 SQIVND (reference sequence). The V end was cut by 1 base, the J end by 7 bases, with 17 bases between. The CDR3 spans 15 residues. The CDR3 loop reads CASSIGWGQALEQYF. CDR3 coding DNA: TGTGCCAGTAGTATAGGGTGGGGACAAGCTTTGGAGCAGTACTTC.

The rearrangement joins TRBV11-2 to TRBJ1-2; 8 bases map to TRBD1. In germline, CDR1 is SGHAT, CDR2 FQNNGV. Trimming at V came to 6 bases and at J to 11 bases, leaving 11 bases not matched to a gene. CDR3 length equals 13 residues. The CDR3 region is CASSPDRGRPYTF. The DNA for the CDR3 is TGTGCCAGCAGTCCTGACAGGGGTCGCCCTTACACCTTC.

This clone was counted only a few times. V is TRBV6-5 and J is TRBJ2-1; maybe TRBD1 (5 bases). CDR1 is MNHEY and CDR2 is SVGAGI in the germline V gene. The V and J ends lost 7 bases and 8 bases respectively, with 15 bases between them. The CDR3 contains 13 residues. The CDR3 nucleotides read TGTGCCAGCACCTTAAATAGGGGCCATGAGCAGTTCTTC. This gives the protein CASTLNRGHEQFF.

V usage is TRBV10-3 and J usage is TRBJ2-1; D is ambiguous. V lost 4 bases, J lost 5 bases, and 9 bases lay in between. The CDR3 loop spans 13 amino acids. The germline CDR1 and CDR2 sequences are ENHRY and SYGVKD. CDR3 sequence: CAISGFQDNEQFF. The CDR3 nucleotides read TGTGCCATCAGTGGTTTCCAAGACAATGAGCAGTTCTTC.

The rearrangement links TRBV7-8 to TRBJ2-1; TRBD2 matches at 8 bases. This CDR3 spans 18 amino acids. Trimming cost V 2 bases and J 3 bases; bases outside gene matches: 12. CDR1 is SGHVS, CDR2 FQNEAQ, per germline. The CDR3 protein is CASSLLPPLAAHYNEQFF. As DNA, the CDR3 is TGTGCCAGCAGCTTATTGCCCCCACTAGCGGCTCACTACAATGAGCAGTTCTTC.

The chain employs TRBV13 and TRBJ2-5; D gene ambiguous. The germline V and J ends were trimmed by 0 bases and 9 bases, with 8 bases remaining between them. The CDR3 sequence is 12 residues long. CDR1 and CDR2 (germline): PRHDT, FYEKMQ (reference sequence). The CDR3 loop is CASSLGRLAQYF. DNA of the CDR3: TGTGCCAGCAGCTTAGGCCGGCTGGCCCAGTACTTC.

This clone came up a few times. The chain links TRBV5-8 to TRBJ2-2; 7 bases agree with TRBD1. The CDR3 totals 15 residues. V dropped 4 bases and J dropped 7; count of bases not matched to a gene: 10. Germline CDR1 SGHTS, CDR2 YDEGEE. The CDR3 coding sequence is TGTGCCAGCAGCCCCGTTAAGGGGGCCGGCGGGGAGCTGTTTTTT. Translated, it gives CASSPVKGAGGELFF.

The rearrangement joins TRBV5-1 to TRBJ2-1; TRBD2 agrees at 8 bases. Germline V gene data show CDR1 as SGHRS and CDR2 as YFSETQ. The CDR3 covers 14 residues. J gave up 0 bases and V 6 bases, and 2 bases lay outside the gene matches. CDR3 residues: CASNSGDSYNEQFF. The CDR3 DNA follows: TGCGCCAGCAATAGCGGGGACTCCTACAATGAGCAGTTCTTC. Based on the CDR3 plus reference TRBV5-1 and TRBJ2-1, the full variable domain is KAGVTQTPRYLIKTRGQQVTLSCSPISGHRSVSWYQQTPGQGLQFLFEYFSETQRNKGNFPGRFSGRQFSNSRSEMNVSTLELGDSALYLCASNSGDSYNEQFFGPGTRLTVL.

The chain combines TRBV14 with TRBJ2-1; 9 nucleotides match TRBD1. Germline assignment: CDR1 SGHDN and CDR2 FVKESK. Unmatched junction bases numbered 7, after V lost 4 bases and J lost 3 bases. The CDR3 totals 16 residues. The CDR3 reads CASSPRTGVNYNEQFF. DNA for the CDR3: TGTGCCAGCAGCCCCCGGACAGGGGTTAACTACAATGAGCAGTTCTTC.

The table lists this clone with a count of one. V and J are TRBV29-1 and TRBJ2-7, with 8 bases that match TRBD2. Looked up from germline, CDR1 is SQVTM and CDR2 is ANQGSEA. The CDR3 totals 15 residues. With V trimmed by 1 base and J by 2 bases, 7 bases remained unmatched. The CDR3 nucleotides are TGCAGCGTTGAAGGGGAGCGGGAGCACCCCTACGAGCAGTACTTC. Protein sequence: CSVEGEREHPYEQYF.

This chain joins TRBV7-6 and TRBJ2-1; TRBD2 agrees at 7 bases. Germline lookup yields CDR1 SGHVS and CDR2 FNYEAQ. J gave up 3 bases and V 3 bases, and 5 bases lay outside the gene matches. The CDR3 contains 15 residues. CDR3 in amino acids: CASSLGLPDYNEQFF. The CDR3 coding sequence is TGTGCCAGCAGCTTGGGACTACCAGACTACAATGAGCAGTTCTTC.